This T cell receptor (beta chain) was retrieved from a study of PD-L1 blockade in urothelial cancer. The overall study: Dosed intravenously at 1,200 mg every 3 weeks, atezolizumab was initiated by patients in the mid-2010s. Blood analysis occurred 3 weeks (second dose) and 6 weeks after treatment start.

The CDR3 has 12 amino acids. V lost 6 bases and J lost 7, with 7 bases in between. Germline V gene lookup returns CDR1 MNHNS and CDR2 SASEGT. Each patient contributed between 1 and 8 total time points of blood mononuclear cells, pretreatment and during treatment. Profiled with immunoSEQ multiplex PCR; TCRdb holds only in-frame clones, not every one. Counted here are 50,000 or so clones, approximately 83% occurring once; the ten biggest clones make up 16%. The material was PBMCs, obtained around atezolizumab (anti-PD-L1) treatment. The rearrangement links TRBV6-1 to TRBJ1-6; D is uncertain. The source of this sequence is a man aged 55 to 70 with urothelial cancer. In DNA form, the CDR3 reads TGTGCCAGCAGGAGCTTGAATTCACCCCTCCACTTT. Residues: CASRSLNSPLHF.